A selection of T cell receptor beta chains follows, all from one sample in a study of blood T cell repertoires in COVID-19. Here immunoSEQ multiplex PCR was the method, and the copy in TCRdb shows in-frame clones only, minus some. The sample yields over 45,000 clones, around 83% seen once. The sequenced material came from peripheral blood. These TCRs come from a woman of 80 years or more with acute or convalescent COVID-19. CDR3s include the opening cysteine and the closing phenylalanine or tryptophan. Fields, in order: J gene, clone size, V gene, D gene, CDR3 protein, CDR3 DNA. The D gene is left open where the match is weak. Some rows have no size entry. The others give once, few or many, or a class for an expanded clone.

j_call: TRBJ1-2; clone_size: .; v_call: TRBV5-1; d_call: TRBD1; cdr3_aa: CASSSRGAGGPLGYTF; cdr3_nt: TGCGCCAGCAGCTCCCGGGGGGCAGGGGGCCCCCTTGGCTACACCTTC
j_call: TRBJ1-4; clone_size: .; v_call: TRBV7-2; d_call: .; cdr3_aa: CASSLMGLTNEKLFF; cdr3_nt: TGTGCCAGCAGCCTTATGGGCTTGACTAATGAAAAACTGTTTTTT
j_call: TRBJ2-7; clone_size: once; v_call: TRBV27; d_call: TRBD2; cdr3_aa: CASRTLAGGLSQQYF; cdr3_nt: TGTGCCAGCAGAACACTAGCGGGGGGGCTTTCGCAGCAGTACTTC
j_call: TRBJ1-5; clone_size: .; v_call: TRBV6-2/TRBV6-3; d_call: TRBD1; cdr3_aa: CASSPQRGQGAPQPQHF; cdr3_nt: TGTGCCAGCAGCCCTCAGAGAGGACAGGGGGCGCCTCAGCCCCAGCATTTT
j_call: TRBJ1-1; clone_size: once; v_call: TRBV7-9; d_call: .; cdr3_aa: CASGKQGNTEAFF; cdr3_nt: TGTGCCAGCGGAAAACAGGGGAACACTGAAGCTTTCTTT
j_call: TRBJ2-3; clone_size: once; v_call: TRBV5-1; d_call: TRBD2; cdr3_aa: CASSLVGLAGAPTDTQYF; cdr3_nt: TGCGCCAGCAGCTTGGTCGGGCTAGCGGGGGCCCCCACAGATACGCAGTATTTT
j_call: TRBJ1-1; clone_size: .; v_call: TRBV5-4; d_call: .; cdr3_aa: CASSPGQGDTEAFF; cdr3_nt: TGTGCCAGCAGCCCGGGCCAAGGGGACACTGAAGCTTTCTTT
j_call: TRBJ1-5; clone_size: once; v_call: TRBV19; d_call: .; cdr3_aa: CASSFRLGGQNQPQHF; cdr3_nt: TGTGCCAGTAGTTTCCGGCTGGGAGGGCAGAATCAGCCCCAGCATTTT
j_call: TRBJ1-1; clone_size: .; v_call: TRBV19; d_call: TRBD1; cdr3_aa: CASSTRDRVSEAFF; cdr3_nt: TGTGCCAGTAGTACCCGGGACAGGGTGTCTGAAGCTTTCTTT
j_call: TRBJ2-5; clone_size: .; v_call: TRBV19; d_call: .; cdr3_aa: CASSLEAGVETQYF; cdr3_nt: TGTGCCAGTAGCCTCGAGGCAGGGGTAGAGACCCAGTACTTC
j_call: TRBJ2-3; clone_size: .; v_call: TRBV5-6; d_call: .; cdr3_aa: CASSLGGGGPDTQYF; cdr3_nt: TGTGCCAGCAGCTTAGGTGGAGGGGGCCCAGATACGCAGTATTTT
j_call: TRBJ2-2; clone_size: .; v_call: TRBV30; d_call: .; cdr3_aa: CAWSVRRGSNTGELFF; cdr3_nt: TGTGCCTGGAGTGTACGACGGGGGTCGAACACCGGGGAGCTGTTTTTT